This T cell receptor (beta chain) stems from a study of regulatory T cells in long-lasting Graves disease. Study-level findings and limits: Newly diagnosed patients had higher TCR diversity than persistent Graves' patients did. Persistent disease preferred TRBV28, TRBJ1-2 and TRBJ2-5; new disease, TRBV20-1 and TRBJ2-1.

Trimming removed 3 bases from V and 3 bases from J, with 7 bases in between. Looked up from germline, CDR1 is SGDLS and CDR2 is YYNGEE. This CDR3 is 12 amino acids long. Sequencing libraries for TCR beta were prepared with iRepertoire HTBI primers and Arm-PCR of CDR3 regions. TCRdb itself ran the multiplex PCR reads through MiXCR, one entry per CDR3 protein. The repertoire includes roughly 400,000 distinct CDR3 sequences, approximately 15% of them detected once, and roughly 8% sits in the top ten. A single count supports this clonotype. The antigen is undetermined. The time point denotes: newly diagnosed GD, antithyroid drugs for less than 3 months. RNA from PBMCs was the source of the TCR library. The sample was also reused in another study, on T cells in Graves' hyperthyroidism and ophthalmopathy. From that report: HTBI primers drove first-round RT-PCR of the TCR CDR3.

The sequence came from a middle-aged woman with Graves disease. The sample here was peripheral blood mononuclear cells (PBMCs), taken at new diagnosis, from a patient treated with antithyroid drugs. V and J are TRBV9 and TRBJ2-7; no clear D. In DNA form, the CDR3 reads TGTGCCAGCAGCGAGAAGGTCTACGAGCAGTACTTC. Amino acid sequence: CASSEKVYEQYF.